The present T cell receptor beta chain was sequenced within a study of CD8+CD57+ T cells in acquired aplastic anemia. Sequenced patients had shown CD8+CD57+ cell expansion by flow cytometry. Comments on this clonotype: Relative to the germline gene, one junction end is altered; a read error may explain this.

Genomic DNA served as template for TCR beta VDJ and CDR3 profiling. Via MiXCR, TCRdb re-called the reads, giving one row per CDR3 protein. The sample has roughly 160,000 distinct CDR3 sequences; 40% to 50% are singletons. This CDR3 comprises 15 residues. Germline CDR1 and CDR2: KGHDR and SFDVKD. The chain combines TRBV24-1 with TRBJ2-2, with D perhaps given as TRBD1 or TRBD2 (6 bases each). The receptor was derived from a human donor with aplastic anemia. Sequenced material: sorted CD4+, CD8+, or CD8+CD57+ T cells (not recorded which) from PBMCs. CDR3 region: CATRGGMLNTGELFF. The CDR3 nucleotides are TGTGCCACCAGGGGGGGCATGTTGAACACCGGAGAGCTGTTTTTT.